What follows are 30 T cell receptor beta chains derived from one specimen sequenced in a study of blood T cell repertoires in COVID-19. Repertoires were generated with immunoSEQ multiplex PCR, while TCRdb's copy carries only in-frame clones and drops some. The data contain a few hundred thousand clones, 75% to 90% of them seen just once; the ten biggest clones take up around 1.8%. Material for sequencing was peripheral blood. These receptors came from a man under 40 with active or convalescent COVID-19.

The chain combines TRBV14 with TRBJ2-7; weak D call: TRBD1 (5 bases). The CDR3 extends over 14 amino acids. The V gene lost 1 base and the J gene lost 4 bases, with 11 bases spanning the gap. Germline V CDR1 and CDR2: SGHDN, FVKESK. The CDR3 here is CASSQAQQGYEQYF. The CDR3 region has the DNA TGTGCCAGCAGCCAAGCTCAGCAGGGTTACGAGCAGTACTTC. Combining the CDR3 with reference TRBV14 and TRBJ2-7 gives the whole variable domain EAGVTQFPSHSVIEKGQTVTLRCDPISGHDNLYWYRRVMGKEIKFLLHFVKESKQDESGMPNNRFLAERTGGTYSTLKVQPAELEDSGVYFCASSQAQQGYEQYFGPGTRLTVT.

This clone was counted only a few times. The V gene is TRBV7-9, the J gene TRBJ2-2; 8 nucleotides agree with TRBD1. The germline V gene encodes CDR1 SEHNR and CDR2 FQNEAQ (reference sequence). V shed 7 bases and J 5 bases; nucleotides not matched to a gene: 6. CDR3 length: 14 amino acids. The CDR3 DNA is TGTGCCAGCACATGGACAGGGTGGACCGGGGAGCTGTTTTTT. Protein sequence: CASTWTGWTGELFF.

The V gene is TRBV11-2, the J gene TRBJ1-1; D unresolved. CDR3 length: 13 residues. Per the germline V gene, CDR1 is SGHAT and CDR2 is FQNNGV. The V gene lost 4 bases and the J gene lost 1 base, with 7 bases spanning the gap. The CDR3 reads CASSSNRNTEAFF. As DNA, the CDR3 is TGTGCCAGCAGCTCAAACAGGAACACTGAAGCTTTCTTT.

The chain links TRBV6-1 to TRBJ1-1; D may be TRBD1 (5 bases). V lost 3 bases to trimming and J lost 1 base, with 12 bases between them. The CDR3 is 15 amino acids. Looked up from germline, CDR1 is MNHNS and CDR2 is SASEGT. As DNA, the CDR3 is TGTGCCAGCAGTGACGGGGGACGGAGGAACACTGAAGCTTTCTTT. Translated: CASSDGGRRNTEAFF.

This clone was counted at least ten times. This sequence joins TRBV7-6 and TRBJ2-7; 9 bases align to TRBD1. Germline CDR1 reads SGHVS; CDR2 reads FNYEAQ. V dropped 0 bases and J dropped 4; count of bases not matched to a gene: 10. This CDR3 is 17 amino acids long. CDR3 nucleotide sequence: TGTGCCAGCAGCTTAGCTACCGGGACAGGGTTTGATTACGAGCAGTACTTC. Its protein product is CASSLATGTGFDYEQYF.

This clone was detected once. The rearrangement links TRBV30 to TRBJ1-2, with 8 bases aligning to TRBD1. The length of the CDR3 is 14 residues. Germline-derived CDR1 and CDR2 are GTSNPN and SVGIG (reference sequence). With V trimmed by 2 bases and J by 5 bases, 7 bases remained unmatched. The CDR3 loop is CAWSTGQGWYGYTF. The DNA for the CDR3 is TGTGCCTGGAGTACCGGACAGGGCTGGTATGGCTACACCTTC.

The chain employs TRBV11-2 and TRBJ1-2, with D uncertain. With 0 bases removed from V and 4 bases from J, the gap between germline ends came to 12 bases. The CDR3 has 15 amino acids. Germline lookup yields CDR1 SGHAT and CDR2 FQNNGV. The CDR3 region is CASSLDPTPSYGYTF. The CDR3 region has the DNA TGTGCCAGCAGCTTAGACCCAACACCGTCCTATGGCTACACCTTC.

V is TRBV4-3 and J is TRBJ1-6; 8 bases map to TRBD1. The CDR3 spans 16 residues. Germline assignment: CDR1 LGHNA and CDR2 YSLEER. V lost 0 bases and J lost 7; bases outside the gene matches: 5. The CDR3 region is CASSQDSTGVNSPLHF. Written as DNA, the CDR3 is TGCGCCAGCAGCCAAGACTCGACAGGGGTAAATTCACCCCTCCACTTT.

The chain uses TRBV5-6 and TRBJ2-3; D is perhaps TRBD1 (5 bases). Germline lookup yields CDR1 SGHDT and CDR2 YYEEEE. The CDR3 is made up of 15 amino acids. Trimming removed 0 bases from V and 4 bases from J, with 12 bases in between. CDR3 DNA: TGTGCCAGCAGCTTGGCCGAGGCAGGGCCAGATACGCAGTATTTT. It codes for CASSLAEAGPDTQYF. The whole variable domain, filled in from reference TRBV5-6 and TRBJ2-3, reads DAGVTQSPTHLIKTRGQQVTLRCSPKSGHDTVSWYQQALGQGPQFIFQYYEEEERQRGNFPDRFSGHQFPNYSSELNVNALLLGDSALYLCASSLAEAGPDTQYFGPGTRLTVL.

The rearrangement joins TRBV4-1 to TRBJ1-5; a weak D match, TRBD1 (6 bases). CDR1 MGHRA and CDR2 YSYEKL come from the germline V gene. This CDR3 has 15 residues. V was clipped by 0 bases and J by 6 bases, with 12 bases between them. As DNA, the CDR3 is TGCGCCAGCAGCCAAGACGGGCAGGGGCTTCAGCCCCAGCATTTT. Its translation is CASSQDGQGLQPQHF.

The V call is TRBV5-1, the J call TRBJ1-5; 8 positions agree with TRBD1. V shed 2 bases, J shed 7 bases, and the junction held 2 bases outside the gene matches. The CDR3 spans 13 residues. Germline V gene sequence: CDR1 SGHRS, CDR2 YFSETQ. The DNA of the CDR3 is TGCGCCAGCAGCTTTACAGGGGGACAGCCCCAGCATTTT. Translated: CASSFTGGQPQHF.

The chain recombines TRBV9 with TRBJ2-2; possibly TRBD1 for D (7 bases). The CDR3 sequence is 17 residues long. Germline V gene sequence: CDR1 SGDLS, CDR2 YYNGEE. V was cut by 1 base and J by 1 base, with 14 bases left in between. The DNA for the CDR3 is TGTGCCAGCAGCGTAAACTCAGGGGGAGGGAACACCGGGGAGCTGTTTTTT. Encoded protein: CASSVNSGGGNTGELFF.

The chain employs TRBV2 and TRBJ2-7; 10 bases agree with TRBD1. With 6 bases clipped from V and 2 bases from J, the junction kept 10 bases outside the gene matches. The CDR3 loop spans 16 amino acids. CDR1 and CDR2 (germline): SNHLY, FYNNEI. The CDR3 is CASRRGAGTGAYEQYF. CDR3 coding DNA: TGTGCCAGCAGGAGAGGGGCCGGGACAGGGGCCTACGAGCAGTACTTC.

The gene calls are TRBV4-1 and TRBJ1-5, with D possibly TRBD1 on 6 matching bases. V was trimmed by 4 bases and J by 2 bases, leaving 12 bases between them. Germline CDR1 and CDR2: MGHRA and YSYEKL. The CDR3 consists of 15 residues. The CDR3 DNA follows: TGCGCCAGCAGCCTTACGGACAGAGGCAATCAGCCCCAGCATTTT. Encoded protein: CASSLTDRGNQPQHF.

The rearrangement joins TRBV19 to TRBJ2-7; no definite D call. The CDR3 consists of 14 residues. Germline CDR1 is LNHDA and CDR2 is SQIVND (reference sequence). Trimming stripped 4 bases from V and 2 bases from J, with 12 bases between. The CDR3 DNA sequence: TGTGCCAGTAGTACCCGGTCGTCCCCCTACGAGCAGTACTTC. Protein: CASSTRSSPYEQYF. The variable domain in full, completed from reference TRBV19 and TRBJ2-7, reads DGGITQSPKYLFRKEGQNVTLSCEQNLNHDAMYWYRQDPGQGLRLIYYSQIVNDFQKGDIAEGYSVSREKKESFPLTVTSAQKNPTAFYLCASSTRSSPYEQYFGPGTRLTVT.

This rearrangement joins TRBV4-3 to TRBJ2-7, with D possibly matching TRBD2 (6 bases). The V gene lost 4 bases and the J gene lost 0 bases, with 13 bases spanning the gap. The CDR3 spans 15 residues. Germline V lookup: CDR1 LGHNA, CDR2 YSLEER. The CDR3 coding sequence is TGCGCCAGCAGCCGGAGGGCGCAGAGCTCCTACGAGCAGTACTTC. Amino acids: CASSRRAQSSYEQYF.

The chain joins TRBV10-3 to TRBJ2-5; D gene uncertain. V lost 8 bases, J lost 2 bases, and 12 bases lay in between. The CDR3 loop spans 13 amino acids. The germline V gene has CDR1 ENHRY and CDR2 SYGVKD. The CDR3 DNA reads TGTGCCATCCAAGTGGCACCGCAAGAGACCCAGTACTTC. This translates into CAIQVAPQETQYF.

The CDR3 loop reads CASSVERQGGYGYTF. For the CDR3, the DNA is TGTGCCAGCAGCGTAGAGAGACAGGGGGGCTATGGCTACACCTTC. The V call is TRBV9, the J call TRBJ1-2; 9 bases match TRBD1. CDR1 is SGDLS, CDR2 YYNGEE, per germline. This CDR3 comprises 15 residues. Trimming took 0 bases from V and 4 from J; bases not matched to a gene: 4.

This clone was found once. The genes are TRBV6-2 or TRBV6-3 and TRBJ1-1; D is perhaps TRBD1 (5 bases). The CDR3 covers 16 residues. V was pared by 0 bases and J by 5 bases, with 16 bases between. Germline V gives CDR1 MNHEY, CDR2 SVGEGT. The CDR3 region has the DNA TGTGCCAGCAGTTACTCGGTGGGGCAGATCAGAACTGAAGCTTTCTTT. Amino acid sequence: CASSYSVGQIRTEAFF.

The chain joins TRBV9 to TRBJ2-1; 9 bases map to TRBD1. This CDR3 region has 17 residues. The V gene's germline CDR1 is SGDLS and CDR2 YYNGEE. Trimming took 0 bases from V and 8 from J; bases not matched to a gene: 12. The CDR3 DNA reads TGTGCCAGCAGCGTAGAGGGACAGGGTGTGATTGGGGATGAGCAGTTCTTC. This codes for CASSVEGQGVIGDEQFF.

This clone was picked up a small number of times. This sequence joins TRBV30 and TRBJ1-1, with 7 bases fitting TRBD1. This CDR3 is 17 amino acids long. The V segment lost 3 bases and the J segment 1 base; nucleotides outside the gene matches: 14. CDR1 and CDR2 (germline): GTSNPN, SVGIG (reference sequence). CDR3: CAWSAYQGEWANTEAFF. CDR3 bases: TGTGCCTGGAGCGCTTACCAGGGGGAATGGGCGAACACTGAAGCTTTCTTT. Drawing the rest from reference TRBV30 and TRBJ1-1, the complete variable domain is SQTIHQWPATLVQPVGSPLSLECTVEGTSNPNLYWYRQAAGRGLQLLFYSVGIGQISSEVPQNLSASRPQDRQFILSSKKLLLSDSGFYLCAWSAYQGEWANTEAFFGQGTRLTVV.

The chain joins TRBV9 to TRBJ2-1; 16 bases are a match to TRBD2. Germline CDR1 is SGDLS and CDR2 is YYNGEE. CDR3 length: 19 residues. J lost 2 bases, V lost 3 bases, and 8 bases had no gene match. The CDR3 coding sequence is TGTGCCAGCAGCGCGCCGGGACTAGCGGGGGGGGAGCCCTACAATGAGCAGTTCTTC. It is translated as CASSAPGLAGGEPYNEQFF.

The V and J genes are TRBV7-9 and TRBJ1-6; D is unresolved. The CDR3 has 13 residues. V gave up 2 bases and J gave up 6 bases, with 5 bases separating them. Germline-derived CDR1 and CDR2 are SEHNR and FQNEAQ (reference sequence). The CDR3 nucleotides are TGTGCCAGCAGCTTAACTTTTAATTCACCCCTCCACTTT. Encoded protein: CASSLTFNSPLHF.

V is TRBV10-3 and J is TRBJ2-1; TRBD2 matches at 9 bases. Unmatched junction bases numbered 6, after V lost 8 bases and J lost 7 bases. Looked up from germline, CDR1 is ENHRY and CDR2 is SYGVKD. The CDR3 length is 13 residues. The CDR3 is CAIEAGGGNEQFF. CDR3 sequence (DNA): TGTGCCATCGAAGCGGGGGGTGGAAATGAGCAGTTCTTC.

The chain joins TRBV3-1 (or the pseudogene TRBV3-2) to TRBJ1-4; D call uncertain. V lost 0 bases to trimming and J lost 6 bases, with 14 bases between them. This CDR3 region has 16 residues. Germline V lookup: CDR1 LGHDT, CDR2 YNNKEL (reference sequence). The CDR3 loop reads CASSQDSHIRDEKLFF. The CDR3 DNA follows: TGTGCCAGCAGCCAAGATTCGCATATCCGGGATGAAAAACTGTTTTTT.

V is TRBV10-2 and J is TRBJ2-4; 10 bases are a match to TRBD2. V dropped 3 bases and J dropped 9; count of bases not matched to a gene: 8. The CDR3 totals 15 residues. Germline values: CDR1 WSHSY, CDR2 SAAADI. DNA for the CDR3: TGCGCCAGCAGTGAACTAGCGGGGTCTCATGCCATTCAGTACTTC. Protein product: CASSELAGSHAIQYF.

The J gene is TRBJ2-2, the V gene TRBV6-5; D is unresolved. Germline CDR1 is MNHEY and CDR2 is SVGAGI. V shed 2 bases and J shed 5 bases, with 3 bases lying between them. The CDR3 runs 12 residues. CDR3 in amino acids: CASSYQTGELFF. CDR3 coding DNA: TGTGCCAGCAGTTACCAGACCGGGGAGCTGTTTTTT.

CDR3: CSAKGLASYEQYF. In DNA form, the CDR3 reads TGCAGCGCAAAAGGACTAGCTTCCTACGAGCAGTACTTC. This chain joins TRBV29-1 and TRBJ2-7; 8 positions agree with TRBD2. CDR3 size: 13 residues. The V and J ends lost 7 bases and 1 base, in that order; junction bases with no gene match: 6. CDR1 and CDR2 from the germline V gene are SQVTM and ANQGSEA.

This chain joins TRBV27 and TRBJ1-5; TRBD1 matches 7 bases. With V trimmed by 2 bases and J by 5 bases, 6 bases remained unmatched. The CDR3 is made up of 15 amino acids. Per germline, CDR1 MNHEY and CDR2 SMNVEV (reference sequence). The CDR3 DNA follows: TGTGCCAGCAGTTTACGACAGGGATTGGATCAGCCCCAGCATTTT. It specifies CASSLRQGLDQPQHF.

J is TRBJ2-1 and V is TRBV19; TRBD2 aligns across 9 bases. This CDR3 comprises 14 residues. Trimming removed 6 bases from V and 9 bases from J; junction bases left unmatched: 9. CDR1 LNHDA and CDR2 SQIVND come from the germline V gene (reference sequence). CDR3 DNA: TGTGCCAGTAGCAGAGGTCTAGCGGGGTCTGAGCAGTTCTTC. Translating it yields CASSRGLAGSEQFF. Using reference TRBV19 and TRBJ2-1 for the parts outside the CDR3, the full variable domain is DGGITQSPKYLFRKEGQNVTLSCEQNLNHDAMYWYRQDPGQGLRLIYYSQIVNDFQKGDIAEGYSVSREKKESFPLTVTSAQKNPTAFYLCASSRGLAGSEQFFGPGTRLTVL.